A single sample gave rise to the 31 T cell receptor beta chains below, sequenced in a study of blood T cell repertoires in COVID-19. TCRdb's copy holds only in-frame clones and misses some; the assay was immunoSEQ multiplex PCR. The repertoire holds about 65,000 clones, about 92% seen once, with around 1.3% in the top ten. Sequenced material: peripheral blood. Receptor source: a man between 60 and 75 years old with acute or convalescent COVID-19.

This chain uses TRBV5-1 with TRBJ1-1; TRBD1 aligns across 9 bases. Looked up from germline, CDR1 is SGHRS and CDR2 is YFSETQ. The CDR3 spans 15 residues. V shed 1 base and J 2 bases; nucleotides not matched to a gene: 3. CDR3 in DNA: TGCGCCAGCAGCTTGAAGGGACAGGGAAACACTGAAGCTTTCTTT. Encoded protein: CASSLKGQGNTEAFF.

J is TRBJ2-2 and V is TRBV19; the D gene is possibly TRBD1 (5 bases). This CDR3 is built from 12 residues. Germline values: CDR1 LNHDA, CDR2 SQIVND (reference sequence). Trimming left V 7 bases short and J 6 bases short, with 9 bases between. In DNA form, the CDR3 reads TGTGCCAGTAAAAGGGGCTCCGGGGAGCTGTTTTTT. As protein: CASKRGSGELFF.

The V and J genes are TRBV2 and TRBJ1-2; no clear D. CDR3 length: 14 residues. Trimming took 5 bases from V and 7 from J, leaving 17 bases between them. CDR1 and CDR2 (germline): SNHLY, FYNNEI. This CDR3 is CASSSPSGVRGYTF. CDR3 in DNA: TGTGCCAGCAGTTCTCCCTCCGGGGTCCGTGGCTACACCTTC.

This sequence joins TRBV7-9 and TRBJ1-6, with D maybe TRBD1 (5 bases). The germline V gene encodes CDR1 SEHNR and CDR2 FQNEAQ (reference sequence). The CDR3 extends over 14 amino acids. Trimming left V 2 bases short and J 7 bases short, with 9 bases between. This CDR3 is CASSLSGRNSPLHF. The CDR3 DNA is TGTGCCAGCAGCTTATCAGGGAGGAATTCACCCCTCCACTTT.

This chain uses TRBV27 with TRBJ2-2, with D possibly being TRBD2 (5 bases). With 3 bases removed from V and 7 bases from J, the gap between germline ends came to 9 bases. The CDR3 sequence is 13 residues long. CDR1 is MNHEY and CDR2 is SMNVEV in the germline V gene (reference sequence). CDR3 bases: TGTGCCAGCAGTTTTGCTGGAGGCGGGGAGCTGTTTTTT. It translates to CASSFAGGGELFF.

The chain has TRBV7-9 and TRBJ1-1; possible D gene TRBD1, 6 bases. Trimming stripped 7 bases from V and 3 bases from J, with 15 bases between. The CDR3 has 14 amino acids. The germline V gene encodes CDR1 SEHNR and CDR2 FQNEAQ (reference sequence). This CDR3 is CASNSRDIHTEAFF. The CDR3 nucleotides are TGTGCCAGCAACAGCCGGGACATCCACACTGAAGCTTTCTTT.

This chain joins TRBV6-1 and TRBJ1-2; D is unresolved. There are 17 residues in the CDR3. Germline assignment: CDR1 MNHNS and CDR2 SASEGT. Trimming cost V 1 base and J 12 bases, with 27 bases left between them. In DNA form, the CDR3 reads TGTGCCAGCAGTGAAGGTGCATTTAAAGACTGGCCCACTGGAAACACCTTC. This gives the protein CASSEGAFKDWPTGNTF.

V usage is TRBV7-6 and J usage is TRBJ2-1; TRBD1 agrees at 10 bases. There are 15 residues in the CDR3. The trim removed 1 base at V and 6 bases at J, leaving 3 bases unmatched. Germline CDR1 SGHVS, CDR2 FNYEAQ. In nucleotides, the CDR3 is TGTGCCAGCAGCTTAGAGGGGACAGGGGCCAATGAGCAGTTCTTC. Its translation: CASSLEGTGANEQFF.

This rearrangement joins TRBV5-4 to TRBJ2-2, with 12 bases matching TRBD1. V shed 4 bases and J 5 bases; nucleotides not matched to a gene: 9. Per germline, CDR1 SGHNT and CDR2 YYREEE (reference sequence). The CDR3 runs 17 residues. The CDR3 here is CASSPPGQGARTGELFF. CDR3 in DNA: TGTGCCAGCAGCCCACCGGGACAGGGGGCGAGAACCGGGGAGCTGTTTTTT.

In this sample, this clone turned up a few times. The chain combines TRBV13 with TRBJ2-7, with 8 bases lining up with TRBD1. V shed 3 bases and J 3 bases; nucleotides not matched to a gene: 7. Germline V gives CDR1 PRHDT, CDR2 FYEKMQ (reference sequence). The CDR3 has 15 residues. CDR3 amino acids: CASSFGQGQRYEQYF. CDR3 coding DNA: TGTGCCAGCAGCTTTGGACAGGGACAACGCTACGAGCAGTACTTC.

The chain is built from TRBV9 and TRBJ2-5, with 7 bases that match TRBD1. The CDR3 runs 16 residues. V lost 3 bases and J lost 2; bases outside the gene matches: 10. Germline CDR1 reads SGDLS; CDR2 reads YYNGEE. CDR3 region: CASSGKTGVRQETQYF. The CDR3 nucleotides are TGTGCCAGCAGCGGGAAAACAGGGGTGCGACAAGAGACCCAGTACTTC.

This chain uses TRBV27 with TRBJ1-5; tentatively, D is TRBD1 (5 bases). The CDR3 contains 14 residues. Germline assignment: CDR1 MNHEY and CDR2 SMNVEV (reference sequence). Deletions cut 5 bases from V and 4 bases from J, with 12 bases between. CDR3 nucleotides: TGTGCCAGCAGTGCGGGGACGGCTAATCAGCCCCAGCATTTT. Amino acid sequence: CASSAGTANQPQHF.

The chain recombines TRBV18 with TRBJ1-1; no firm D call. CDR3 length: 12 residues. Per the germline V gene, CDR1 is KGHSH and CDR2 is LQKENI. Trimming shortened V by 3 bases and J by 0 bases, and 2 bases separated the two germline ends. The CDR3 DNA reads TGTGCCAGCTCACCTATGAACACTGAAGCTTTCTTT. Its translation is CASSPMNTEAFF. The entire variable domain, with the rest obtained from reference TRBV18 and TRBJ1-1, is as follows: NAGVMQNPRHLVRRRGQEARLRCSPMKGHSHVYWYRQLPEEGLKFMVYLQKENIIDESGMPKERFSAEFPKEGPSILRIQQVVRGDSAAYFCASSPMNTEAFFGQGTRLTVV.

V usage is TRBV7-9 and J usage is TRBJ2-7, with 9 nucleotides matching TRBD1. Germline-derived CDR1 and CDR2 are SEHNR and FQNEAQ (reference sequence). The V segment lost 3 bases and the J segment 2 bases; nucleotides outside the gene matches: 2. The CDR3 has 14 amino acids. The CDR3 DNA sequence: TGTGCCAGCAGCTTGAGGGACAGGGCCTACGAGCAGTACTTC. Translated: CASSLRDRAYEQYF.

This chain uses TRBV3-1 (or the pseudogene TRBV3-2) with TRBJ1-2; TRBD1 might be the D (5 bases). The CDR3 extends over 15 amino acids. Trimming left V 2 bases short and J 6 bases short, with 16 bases between. Per germline, CDR1 LGHDT and CDR2 YNNKEL (reference sequence). The CDR3 DNA is TGTGCCAGCAGCCAATCTGGGGCAGGGCTTAATGGCTACACCTTC. Translation: CASSQSGAGLNGYTF.

This sequence joins TRBV5-4 and TRBJ2-4, with 7 bases aligning to TRBD1. The junction had 1 base not matched to a gene; V was cut back by 2 bases and J by 2 bases. The germline V gene encodes CDR1 SGHNT and CDR2 YYREEE (reference sequence). The CDR3 contains 14 residues. The chain's CDR3 is CASSLQGSKNIQYF. CDR3 bases: TGTGCCAGCAGCTTACAGGGGTCCAAAAACATTCAGTACTTC.

The rearrangement joins TRBV3-1 (or the pseudogene TRBV3-2) to TRBJ1-1; possible D gene TRBD1, 5 bases. Germline loops: CDR1 LGHDT, CDR2 YNNKEL (reference sequence). Deletions cut 4 bases from V and 4 bases from J, with 13 bases between. This CDR3 spans 14 amino acids. Here the CDR3 reads CASSLRARGTEAFF. The CDR3 nucleotides are TGTGCCAGCAGCCTCCGGGCAAGGGGCACTGAAGCTTTCTTT.

This chain joins TRBV12-3 or TRBV12-4 and TRBJ1-2, with 9 bases fitting TRBD1. The junction had 1 base not matched to a gene; V was cut back by 3 bases and J by 8 bases. The CDR3 totals 12 residues. CDR3 DNA sequence: TGTGCCAGCAGTTTTGGGACAGGGGGCTACACCTTC. Its protein product is CASSFGTGGYTF.

The V call is TRBV19, the J call TRBJ2-1, with 9 bases matching TRBD2. This CDR3 comprises 17 residues. With V trimmed by 8 bases and J by 0 bases, 11 bases remained unmatched. In germline, CDR1 is LNHDA, CDR2 SQIVND (reference sequence). The CDR3 sequence is CASSISGGLISYNEQFF. The CDR3 DNA follows: TGTGCCAGTTCTATTAGCGGGGGCCTCATCTCCTACAATGAGCAGTTCTTC.

J is TRBJ2-7 and V is TRBV6-5; 8 bases map to TRBD1. This CDR3 is 13 amino acids long. Germline CDR1 and CDR2: MNHEY and SVGAGI. J was trimmed by 3 bases and V by 8 bases; bases with no gene match: 6. In DNA form, the CDR3 reads TGTGCCAGCGGGACCGGACAGGGCTACGAGCAGTACTTC. It specifies CASGTGQGYEQYF.

This chain joins TRBV3-1 (or the pseudogene TRBV3-2) and TRBJ1-1, with 9 bases lining up with TRBD1. The CDR3 runs to 18 residues. Germline assignment: CDR1 LGHDT and CDR2 YNNKEL (reference sequence). J gave up 5 bases and V 1 base, and 14 bases lay outside the gene matches. The CDR3 sequence: CASSQVRPTGGLSTEAFF. CDR3 DNA: TGTGCCAGCAGCCAAGTGCGTCCCACAGGGGGCTTGTCTACTGAAGCTTTCTTT.

The count of this clone is one. The chain combines TRBV7-3 with TRBJ2-1, with D hard to call. In germline, CDR1 is SGHTA, CDR2 FQGTGA. The ends were cut back, 5 bases at V and 5 bases at J, with 10 bases in the middle. The CDR3 length is 13 residues. The CDR3 nucleotides are TGTGCCAGCAGCCCCTATAACGACAATGAGCAGTTCTTC. Translating gives CASSPYNDNEQFF.

The chain uses TRBV24-1 and TRBJ2-3; D gene ambiguous. The CDR3 consists of 15 residues. V was pared by 5 bases and J by 2 bases, with 13 bases between. The germline CDR1 and CDR2 sequences are KGHDR and SFDVKD. The CDR3 bases are TGTGCCACCAGTGTAGAGAACCATCTCACAGATACGCAGTATTTT. Its protein is CATSVENHLTDTQYF.

This rearrangement joins TRBV6-5 to TRBJ1-1; 8 bases agree with TRBD1. The V segment lost 6 bases and the J segment 6 bases; nucleotides outside the gene matches: 9. The CDR3 runs 14 residues. Germline CDR1 is MNHEY and CDR2 is SVGAGI. CDR3 DNA sequence: TGTGCCAGCAGGCCGGACAGGGTTCGCCCTGAAGCTTTCTTT. Encoded protein: CASRPDRVRPEAFF.

The V gene is TRBV4-1, the J gene TRBJ1-1; TRBD1 is a possible D gene (6 bases). The CDR3 has 14 residues. Germline V lookup: CDR1 MGHRA, CDR2 YSYEKL. Trimming pared 0 bases from V and 4 bases from J, leaving 9 bases between. The chain's CDR3 is CASSQDGGATEAFF. CDR3 sequence (DNA): TGCGCCAGCAGCCAAGATGGGGGGGCCACTGAAGCTTTCTTT.

V gene TRBV18 combines with J gene TRBJ1-5; D remains unclear. The CDR3 consists of 16 residues. CDR1 KGHSH and CDR2 LQKENI come from the germline V gene. V lost 3 bases to trimming and J lost 3 bases, with 15 bases between them. In DNA form, the CDR3 reads TGTGCCAGCTCACCTGAGCAGGAGGGCTTCAATCAGCCCCAGCATTTT. Its protein product is CASSPEQEGFNQPQHF. Full variable domain (rest looked up from reference TRBV18 and TRBJ1-5): NAGVMQNPRHLVRRRGQEARLRCSPMKGHSHVYWYRQLPEEGLKFMVYLQKENIIDESGMPKERFSAEFPKEGPSILRIQQVVRGDSAAYFCASSPEQEGFNQPQHFGDGTRLSIL.

CDR3 residues: CASSSQYRGRGYGYTF. CDR3 DNA: TGTGCCAGCAGTTCCCAATACAGGGGACGGGGCTATGGCTACACCTTC. This rearrangement joins TRBV6-2 or TRBV6-3 to TRBJ1-2, with TRBD1 matching 7 bases. CDR3 length: 16 residues. Germline CDR1 and CDR2: MNHEY and SVGEGT. J gave up 4 bases and V 4 bases, and 12 bases lay outside the gene matches.

This chain uses TRBV11-2 with TRBJ2-7; no definite D call. The CDR3 runs 15 residues. Germline values: CDR1 SGHAT, CDR2 FQNNGV. V dropped 0 bases and J dropped 4 bases, with 13 bases sitting between them. CDR3 sequence: CASSLDRFGLYEQYF. In nucleotides, the CDR3 is TGTGCCAGCAGCTTAGATCGTTTCGGGTTATACGAGCAGTACTTC.

V and J are TRBV24-1 and TRBJ2-1, with 9 bases fitting TRBD1. Germline V gene sequence: CDR1 KGHDR, CDR2 SFDVKD. This CDR3 has 14 residues. V gave up 4 bases and J gave up 9 bases; unmatched junction bases: 6. This CDR3 reads CATSEATGGREQFF. As DNA, the CDR3 is TGTGCCACCAGTGAGGCTACAGGGGGCCGTGAGCAGTTCTTC.

This clone showed up just a few times. Other DNA sequences in the sample encode the same CDR3. The chain recombines TRBV5-6 with TRBJ1-6; no clear D gene. The CDR3 consists of 15 residues. The V and J ends lost 4 bases and 1 base respectively, with 9 bases between them. CDR1 and CDR2 from the germline V gene are SGHDT and YYEEEE. The CDR3 sequence: CASSPPGSYNSPLHF. CDR3 nucleotide sequence: TGTGCCAGCAGCCCCCCCGGTTCCTATAATTCACCCCTCCACTTT.

V is TRBV6-5 and J is TRBJ1-2; weak D call: TRBD1 (5 bases). The V end was cut by 5 bases, the J end by 3 bases, with 16 bases between. Germline values: CDR1 MNHEY, CDR2 SVGAGI. This CDR3 spans 15 amino acids. CDR3 in DNA: TGTGCCAGCAGTCGTATGTCCAGGGTTGACTATGGCTACACCTTC. Translation gives CASSRMSRVDYGYTF.